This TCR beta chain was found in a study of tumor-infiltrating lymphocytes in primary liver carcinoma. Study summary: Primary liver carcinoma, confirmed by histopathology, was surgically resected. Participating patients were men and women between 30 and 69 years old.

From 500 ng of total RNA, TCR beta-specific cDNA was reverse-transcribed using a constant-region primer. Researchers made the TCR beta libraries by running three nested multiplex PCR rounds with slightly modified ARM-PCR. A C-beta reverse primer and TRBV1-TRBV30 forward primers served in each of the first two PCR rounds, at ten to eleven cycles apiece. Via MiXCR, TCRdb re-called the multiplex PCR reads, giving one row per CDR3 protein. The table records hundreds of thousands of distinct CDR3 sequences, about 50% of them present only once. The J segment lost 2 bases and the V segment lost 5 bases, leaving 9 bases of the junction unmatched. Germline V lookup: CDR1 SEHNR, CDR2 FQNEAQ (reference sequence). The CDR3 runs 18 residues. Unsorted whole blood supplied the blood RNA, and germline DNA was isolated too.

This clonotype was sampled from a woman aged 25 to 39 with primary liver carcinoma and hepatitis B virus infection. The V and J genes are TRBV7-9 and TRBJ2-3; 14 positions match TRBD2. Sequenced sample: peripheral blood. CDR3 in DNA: TGTGCCAGCAGCGGCGGGACTAGCGGGGGTATTTTCACAGATACGCAGTATTTT. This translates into CASSGGTSGGIFTDTQYF.